A single sample is the source of the 18 T cell receptor beta chains below, sequenced in a study. In TCRdb, the 5' RACE reads were re-called with MiXCR into one record per CDR3 protein. The sample holds roughly 40,000 distinct CDR3 sequences, just under 30% seen once. The sample comprised memory CD4+ T cells sorted from a lymph node. Specified subset: memory CD4+ T cells, CD4+CD45RO+CD25-. The receptors here all came from a female donor with breast cancer.

This clonotype was picked up many times. The J gene is TRBJ2-1, the V gene TRBV7-9; the D is unclear. This CDR3 is 12 amino acids long. The V end lost 5 bases, the J end lost 13 bases, and 15 bases lay between the germline ends. Germline V gives CDR1 SEHNR, CDR2 FQNEAQ (reference sequence). The CDR3 region has the DNA TGTGCCAGCAGCCCCAGCCACCTTGAACAGTTCTTC. It yields the protein CASSPSHLEQFF.

The genes are TRBV27 and TRBJ1-6, with 9 bases aligning to TRBD1. Germline trimming cut 2 bases from V and 3 bases from J; bases unmatched to any gene: 5. This CDR3 contains 17 residues. The germline V gene has CDR1 MNHEY and CDR2 SMNVEV (reference sequence). This chain's CDR3 is CASSLRGQGYYNSPLHF. The CDR3 DNA follows: TGTGCCAGCAGTTTACGGGGACAGGGTTACTATAATTCACCCCTCCACTTT.

The rearrangement uses TRBV5-6 and TRBJ2-2, with a tentative D call TRBD1 (6 bases). This CDR3 has 16 amino acids. CDR1 is SGHDT, CDR2 YYEEEE, per germline. The germline V and J ends were trimmed by 4 bases and 4 bases, with 17 bases remaining between them. This CDR3 reads CASSGTQGLVTGELFF. CDR3 coding DNA: TGTGCCAGCAGCGGGACGCAGGGGCTGGTCACCGGGGAGCTGTTTTTT.

Concerning this clonotype: A junction boundary mismatches the germline segment, possibly from a read error. The rearrangement uses TRBV6-6 and TRBJ2-3, with 9 positions matching TRBD2. CDR1 and CDR2 from the germline V gene are MNHNY and SVGAGI (reference sequence). The CDR3 runs to 17 residues. CDR3 DNA: TGTGCCAGCACCCCAGCGTGGGGTAGCGGGAGCAAAGATACGCAGTATTTT. As protein: CASTPAWGSGSKDTQYF.

In its sample, this clonotype was seen a few times. The CDR3 sequence is CASSPDFSGANVLTF. The CDR3 DNA follows: TGTGCCAGCTCCCCGGATTTCTCTGGGGCCAACGTCCTGACTTTC. This chain links TRBV18 with TRBJ2-6; D gene ambiguous. This CDR3 has 15 amino acids. Looked up from germline, CDR1 is KGHSH and CDR2 is LQKENI. Trimming took 6 bases from V and 0 from J, leaving 9 bases between them.

This clonotype was seen a handful of times. The rearrangement joins TRBV6-5 to TRBJ1-3; D is uncertain. The CDR3 is made up of 15 amino acids. Trimming left V 5 bases short and J 0 bases short, with 11 bases between. The germline CDR1 and CDR2 sequences are MNHEY and SVGAGI. CDR3 region: CASSPRAFSGNTIYF. The CDR3, as DNA: TGTGCCAGCAGTCCCCGGGCGTTCTCTGGAAACACCATATATTTT.

This clonotype was observed a handful of times. The rearrangement joins TRBV2 to TRBJ2-5; 7 bases match TRBD2. The CDR3 runs to 14 residues. V shed 4 bases, J shed 7 bases, and the junction held 9 bases outside the gene matches. CDR1 and CDR2 from the germline V gene are SNHLY and FYNNEI. This chain's CDR3 is CASSVSNGGTTQYF. DNA of the CDR3: TGTGCCAGCAGTGTAAGCAACGGGGGGACGACCCAGTACTTC.

This clonotype was seen a handful of times. This sequence joins TRBV3-1 and TRBJ2-5, with TRBD2 matching over 12 bases. This CDR3 is built from 15 residues. Looked up from germline, CDR1 is LGHDT and CDR2 is YNNKEL (reference sequence). The ends lost 4 bases at V and 4 bases at J; junction bases unmatched: 4. CDR3 residues: CASSRLAGEVETQYF. The CDR3 DNA follows: TGTGCCAGCAGCCGACTAGCGGGGGAGGTAGAGACCCAGTACTTC.

The gene calls are TRBV5-1 and TRBJ2-1; 12 bases are shared with TRBD2. Germline lookup yields CDR1 SGHRS and CDR2 YFSETQ. J was trimmed by 7 bases and V by 4 bases; bases with no gene match: 12. This CDR3 has 17 amino acids. CDR3 loop: CASSPIDGLAGRNEQFF. The CDR3 bases are TGCGCCAGCAGCCCGATAGACGGACTAGCGGGGAGGAATGAGCAGTTCTTC.

This clonotype has a count of ten or more. The chain links TRBV5-1 to TRBJ2-1, with unresolved D. Germline loops: CDR1 SGHRS, CDR2 YFSETQ. The CDR3 length is 14 residues. With 2 bases removed from V and 6 bases from J, the gap between germline ends came to 12 bases. CDR3 sequence (DNA): TGCGCCAGCAGCTTCATCCCGGGTAGCAATGAGCAGTTCTTC. This gives the protein CASSFIPGSNEQFF.

This clonotype came up many times. The V gene is TRBV6-5, the J gene TRBJ2-7; no reliable D call. Trimming removed 2 bases from V and 4 bases from J, with 9 bases in between. The germline CDR1 and CDR2 sequences are MNHEY and SVGAGI. The CDR3 is made up of 13 amino acids. The CDR3 protein is CASSYRNRYEQYF. The CDR3 DNA is TGTGCCAGCAGTTACCGGAACCGGTACGAGCAGTACTTC.

Only a few counts were recorded for this clonotype. V and J are TRBV12-3 or TRBV12-4 and TRBJ2-7, with 9 bases fitting TRBD1. The trim removed 0 bases at V and 3 bases at J, leaving 0 bases unmatched. The CDR3 contains 14 residues. The CDR3 DNA follows: TGTGCCAGCAGTTTAGCGGGACAGGGCTACGAGCAGTACTTC. Translation gives CASSLAGQGYEQYF.

This clonotype was recorded a few times. The chain joins TRBV12-3 or TRBV12-4 to TRBJ1-5, with D unclear. With 1 base removed from V and 4 bases from J, the gap between germline ends came to 8 bases. The CDR3 has 14 amino acids. The CDR3 nucleotides are TGTGCCAGCAGTTTAGACATCTTTAATCAGCCCCAGCATTTT. The encoded protein is CASSLDIFNQPQHF.

This rearrangement joins TRBV24-1 to TRBJ2-2; maybe TRBD2 (6 bases). Trimming stripped 9 bases from V and 3 bases from J, with 16 bases between. Germline V CDR1 and CDR2: KGHDR, SFDVKD. The CDR3 extends over 15 amino acids. The CDR3 nucleotides read TGTGCCACCCATGGGAATCGCGGGGACACCGGGGAGCTGTTTTTT. Protein product: CATHGNRGDTGELFF.

The J gene is TRBJ2-1, the V gene TRBV12-3 or TRBV12-4, with D tentatively TRBD1 (6 bases). V was pared by 3 bases and J by 8 bases, with 14 bases between. CDR3 length: 14 amino acids. The CDR3 DNA reads as TGTGCCAGCAGTTTGGCCGCAGGGGCTTATGAGCAGTTCTTC. It translates to CASSLAAGAYEQFF.

The chain recombines TRBV5-4 with TRBJ2-3; 8 bases are shared with TRBD2. Germline V gene sequence: CDR1 SGHNT, CDR2 YYREEE (reference sequence). V was clipped by 0 bases and J by 2 bases; unmatched bases: 11. The CDR3 loop spans 18 amino acids. CDR3: CASSLGIDSGASTDTQYF. CDR3 DNA sequence: TGTGCCAGCAGCTTGGGGATCGATAGCGGGGCCTCCACAGATACGCAGTATTTT.

The sample holds a few counts of this clonotype. This chain uses TRBV27 with TRBJ2-7, with 7 bases identical to TRBD1. The CDR3 totals 14 residues. The junction had 4 bases not matched to a gene; V was cut back by 5 bases and J by 0 bases. Germline V gene lookup returns CDR1 MNHEY and CDR2 SMNVEV (reference sequence). CDR3: CASSIDRVSYEQYF. In DNA, the CDR3 is TGTGCCAGCAGTATCGACAGGGTCTCCTACGAGCAGTACTTC.

Here the CDR3 DNA reads TGTGCCAGCAGTTTAATCGGGGATGAGCAGTTCTTC. It yields the protein CASSLIGDEQFF. The rearrangement uses TRBV27 and TRBJ2-1; tentative D call: TRBD2 (5 bases). CDR1 MNHEY and CDR2 SMNVEV come from the germline V gene (reference sequence). The CDR3 is 12 residues long. The germline V and J ends were trimmed by 2 bases and 8 bases, with 7 bases remaining between them.